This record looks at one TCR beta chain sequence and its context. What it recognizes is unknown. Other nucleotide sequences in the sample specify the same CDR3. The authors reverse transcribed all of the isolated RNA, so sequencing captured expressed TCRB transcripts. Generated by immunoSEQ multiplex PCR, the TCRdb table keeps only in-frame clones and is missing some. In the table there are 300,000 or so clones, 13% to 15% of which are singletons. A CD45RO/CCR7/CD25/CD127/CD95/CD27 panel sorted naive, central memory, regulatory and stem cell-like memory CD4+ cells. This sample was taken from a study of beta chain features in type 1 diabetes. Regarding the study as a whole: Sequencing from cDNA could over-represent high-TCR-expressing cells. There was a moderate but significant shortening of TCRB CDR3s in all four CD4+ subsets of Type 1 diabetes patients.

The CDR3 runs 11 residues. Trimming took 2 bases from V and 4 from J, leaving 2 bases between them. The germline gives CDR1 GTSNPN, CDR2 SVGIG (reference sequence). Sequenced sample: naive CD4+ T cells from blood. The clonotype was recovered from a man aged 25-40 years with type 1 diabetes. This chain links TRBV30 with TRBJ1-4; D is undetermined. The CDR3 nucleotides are TGTGCCTGGAGTCGTAATGAAAAACTGTTTTTT. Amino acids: CAWSRNEKLFF.